This T cell receptor beta chain emerged from a study of blood T cell repertoires in COVID-19. Across the whole study: Some COVID-19 samples were acute and others convalescent; all came from the United States, Italy and Spain. In each case, the material was cDNA or gDNA derived from T cells, B-cell-depleted T cells, or PBMCs.

In the study's own analysis: Amplification of reference gene primers provided the estimated nucleated cell counts. Only in-frame clones appear in the TCRdb table, and some are missing; sequencing was by immunoSEQ multiplex PCR. For V, J and clone size, that table is used; D and trimming come from the DNA. The repertoire holds hundreds of thousands of clones, with roughly 86% as singletons. Unmatched junction bases numbered 4, after V lost 0 bases and J lost 4 bases. This CDR3 has 16 amino acids. The V gene's germline CDR1 is SGHTA and CDR2 FQGNSA. The J gene is TRBJ2-1, the V gene TRBV7-2; 9 nucleotides match TRBD2. The TCR originated in a human donor in a cohort sampled during active COVID-19. The sequencing input was peripheral blood. In nucleotides, the CDR3 is TGTGCCAGCAGCTTAGCTAGCGGGGGCAGTTACAATGAGCAGTTCTTC. This gives the protein CASSLASGGSYNEQFF.